The 2 T cell receptor beta chains below all came from one sample that was sequenced in a study of CD8 T cells in Susac syndrome. The RNA, roughly 0.45 to 1 ug, was put through reverse transcription using random hexamers. From the immunoSEQ multiplex PCR reads, TCRdb called clonotypes with MiXCR, one entry per CDR3 protein. The table records approximately 49,000 distinct CDR3 sequences, around 95% of them present only once. The sample taken for sequencing was CD8+ T cells from PBMCs. These receptors were obtained from a human donor with Susac syndrome.

The count of this clonotype is one. The CDR3 loop reads CSARVAGPGHDPDEQYF. The CDR3 DNA follows: TGCAGTGCTAGAGTCGCCGGGCCGGGACACGACCCCGACGAGCAGTACTTC. This sequence joins TRBV20-1 and TRBJ2-7; weak D call: TRBD1 (6 bases). Germline loops: CDR1 DFQATT, CDR2 SNEGSKA (reference sequence). This CDR3 spans 17 amino acids. V was trimmed by 1 base and J by 5 bases, leaving 24 bases between them.

This clonotype is a singleton in its sample. The CDR3 sequence: CASSPPTGSSGNTIYF. Written as DNA, the CDR3 is TGTGCCAGCAGCCCCCCGACAGGGAGCTCTGGAAACACCATATATTTT. The V and J genes are TRBV7-6 and TRBJ1-3; TRBD1 aligns across 7 bases. Germline lookup yields CDR1 SGHVS and CDR2 FNYEAQ. With V trimmed by 5 bases and J by 0 bases, 7 bases remained unmatched. The CDR3 extends over 16 amino acids.